What follows describes a single T cell receptor beta chain. Original analysis: How many nucleated cells were present was estimated from reference gene primer amplification. This table comes from immunoSEQ multiplex PCR, and its TCRdb copy is limited to in-frame clones, with some not included. V and J calls plus clone size are reproduced from that table; the DNA served to infer D and trimming. This table has 400,000 to 550,000 clones, roughly 90% appearing once. The sample belongs to a study of blood T cell repertoires in COVID-19. Study-level background: COVID-19 samples, acute and convalescent, were from the United States, Italy and Spain. Nucleic acid was either cDNA or gDNA, and it came from T cells, B-cell-depleted T cells, or PBMCs.

Material for sequencing was peripheral blood. The TCR originated in a woman aged 25 to 39 with acute or convalescent COVID-19.

CDR3 region: CATLNTDTQYF. In DNA form, the CDR3 reads TGTGCCACCCTAAACACAGATACGCAGTATTTT. The V and J genes are TRBV28 and TRBJ2-3; D is uncertain. Trimming removed 10 bases at V and 2 bases at J, with 7 bases between. CDR3 length equals 11 residues. From germline, CDR1 is MDHEN and CDR2 SYDVKM.